This is a list of T cell receptor beta chains from one sample in a study of blood T cell repertoires in COVID-19. TCRdb's copy holds only in-frame clones and misses some; the assay was immunoSEQ multiplex PCR. Of 340,000 or so clones in the sample, over 70% were seen once. The sample comprised peripheral blood. The receptor set was obtained from a young man with active or convalescent COVID-19. Each CDR3 is given with its conserved first and last residue. D genes are given only for firm matches. Size values are once, few and many counts, or a class for expanded clones, and some rows have none.

abundance,j_gene,d_gene,v_gene,CDR3nt,CDR3aa
few,TRBJ1-4,.,TRBV9,TGTGCCAGCAGCGTTACACAGATGGCAACTAATGAAAAACTGTTTTTT,CASSVTQMATNEKLFF
.,TRBJ2-7,TRBD2,TRBV27,TGTGCCAGCAGTTTAGCGCGAGCGGGAGTCTACGAGCAGTACTTC,CASSLARAGVYEQYF
.,TRBJ1-2,TRBD1,TRBV5-1,TGCGCCAGCGGGCCCACAGGGGACTATGGCTACACCTTC,CASGPTGDYGYTF
.,TRBJ1-6,.,TRBV6-2/TRBV6-3,TGTGCCAGCAGTTACGTTGTGGCCGTCGTTTCACCCCTCCACTTT,CASSYVVAVVSPLHF
.,TRBJ1-1,.,TRBV5-1,TGCGCCAGCAGCTTTGGACTGCGTGGGCCTGAAGCTTTCTTT,CASSFGLRGPEAFF
.,TRBJ2-5,TRBD2,TRBV7-2,TGTGCCAGCAGCATCCGGCAGACTAGCGGGAGGGCCCGAGAGACCCAGTACTTC,CASSIRQTSGRARETQYF
.,TRBJ2-1,TRBD1,TRBV5-1,TGCGCCAGCAGCTCTAACCTCGGGACAGGGGACTACAATGAGCAGTTCTTC,CASSSNLGTGDYNEQFF
.,TRBJ2-3,.,TRBV11-2,TGTGCCAGCAGCTTACTGACTAGCACAGATACGCAGTATTTT,CASSLLTSTDTQYF
.,TRBJ2-1,TRBD2,TRBV11-3,TGTGCCAGCAGCTTAGATCCCCGGGAGGGCAAACACAATGAGCAGTTCTTC,CASSLDPREGKHNEQFF
.,TRBJ1-2,.,TRBV6-5,TGTGCCAGCAGTTTCCGGGACTCTTACGGCTACACCTTC,CASSFRDSYGYTF
.,TRBJ2-7,.,TRBV5-4,TGTGCCAGCAGCTTGGTGGCGGAAGGCGAGCAGTACTTC,CASSLVAEGEQYF
.,TRBJ2-3,TRBD2,TRBV4-2,TGTGCCAGCAGCCAGTCTCTCCCGGGACTAGCGGGAGGGCCTGCGACAGATACGCAGTATTTT,CASSQSLPGLAGGPATDTQYF
.,TRBJ1-2,.,TRBV12-3/TRBV12-4,TGTGCCAGCAGCCTCCGGGGAGGGACGGGCTACACCTTC,CASSLRGGTGYTF
.,TRBJ2-6,.,TRBV11-3,TGTGCCAGCAGCTTAGAGGCCGGGGCCAACGTCCTGACTTTC,CASSLEAGANVLTF
.,TRBJ2-7,TRBD1,TRBV29-1,TGCAGCGCCCGGGACAGGGGGCCCTACGAGCAGTACTTC,CSARDRGPYEQYF
.,TRBJ2-7,.,TRBV30,TGTGCCTGGAGGTGGGGAGGCTCCTACGAGCAGTACTTC,CAWRWGGSYEQYF
.,TRBJ2-7,.,TRBV3-1/TRBV3-2,TGTGCCAGCAGCCAAGAGTATTCCTCCTACGAGCAGTACTTC,CASSQEYSSYEQYF
.,TRBJ2-3,.,TRBV12-5,TGTGCTAGTGCCTACAGGGTTACGCAGTATTTT,CASAYRVTQYF
.,TRBJ1-5,.,TRBV15,TGTGCCACCAGCAGAGACAGGGCACATAGCAATCAGCCCCAGCATTTT,CATSRDRAHSNQPQHF
once,TRBJ1-4,TRBD1,TRBV2,TGTGCCAGCAGTCCGGGACAGAATAATGAAAAACTGTTTTTT,CASSPGQNNEKLFF
.,TRBJ1-5,.,TRBV6-5,TGTGCCAGCAAGTTCCAGGGAGGAGGCAATCAGCCCCAGCATTTT,CASKFQGGGNQPQHF
.,TRBJ2-3,TRBD2,TRBV7-6,TGTGCCAGCAGCCCCACGCGGGCGGGGGGCACAGATACGCAGTATTTT,CASSPTRAGGTDTQYF
.,TRBJ2-1,TRBD1,TRBV6-6,TGTGCCAGTATGGACAGGGGGTACAATGAGCAGTTCTTC,CASMDRGYNEQFF
.,TRBJ2-1,TRBD2,TRBV9,TGTGCCAGCAGCGTAAGGGACTCTTCTGGCGGGAGTGAGCAGTTCTTC,CASSVRDSSGGSEQFF
.,TRBJ1-2,TRBD1,TRBV30,TGTGCCTGGAGGAGGGACAGGGAGTTTGGCTACACCTTC,CAWRRDREFGYTF
.,TRBJ1-6,.,TRBV7-3,TGTGCCAGCAGCTTAGGAACAGCCTCACCCCTCCACTTT,CASSLGTASPLHF
few,TRBJ2-2,TRBD1,TRBV24-1,TGTGCCACCAGTGATTTCGAGGGGGCGGCCGGGGAGCTGTTTTTT,CATSDFEGAAGELFF
.,TRBJ1-2,.,TRBV7-9,TGTGCCAGCAGCTTACTCTCTCCAAGGACAGCCCTCCTCTATGGCTACACCTTC,CASSLLSPRTALLYGYTF
.,TRBJ2-7,TRBD1,TRBV24-1,TGTGCCACCAGTGATTCAGGGACAGGCTTATCCTACGAGCAGTACTTC,CATSDSGTGLSYEQYF
.,TRBJ2-1,TRBD2,TRBV11-2,TGTGCCAGCAGCTCTCTAGCGGGGGGCAATGAGCAGTTCTTC,CASSSLAGGNEQFF
.,TRBJ2-7,TRBD1,TRBV27,TGTGCCAGCAGCCCGGACAGGGGGGGGTACGAGCAGTACTTC,CASSPDRGGYEQYF
.,TRBJ1-3,TRBD1,TRBV7-9,TGTGCCAGCAGAACCCAGAGGACAGGGGGCGGAAACACCATATATTTT,CASRTQRTGGGNTIYF
once,TRBJ1-2,.,TRBV28,TGTGCCAGCAGTTTAGGGAGGACGGACTATGGCTACACCTTC,CASSLGRTDYGYTF
.,TRBJ2-7,TRBD1,TRBV5-8,TGTGCCAGCAGCTTTTTGACAGGGATAGAGTACTTC,CASSFLTGIEYF